This is a list of T cell receptor beta chains from one sample in a study of cytomegalovirus exposure and HLA in healthy donors. Only in-frame clones appear in the TCRdb table, and some are missing; sequencing was by immunoSEQ multiplex PCR. The sample records 180,000 or so clones, roughly four fifths being singletons. The specimen was PBMCs. All receptors derive from a man aged 18-30 years in good health and CMV-seronegative. The CDR3 runs from the conserved cysteine through the conserved F or W. The D gene is left open where the match is weak. Clone size is not always given. Where it is, it says once, few, many or a class for expanded clones.

clone size: .
J gene: TRBJ2-7
V gene: TRBV27
D gene: TRBD2
CDR3 protein: CASSSRTSGTPYEQYF
CDR3 DNA: TGTGCCAGCAGTTCGCGGACTAGCGGGACCCCCTACGAGCAGTACTTC

clone size: .
J gene: TRBJ1-2
V gene: TRBV7-3
D gene: .
CDR3 protein: CASSPSGGNGYTF
CDR3 DNA: TGTGCCAGCAGCCCCTCCGGGGGAAATGGCTACACCTTC

clone size: .
J gene: TRBJ2-7
V gene: TRBV5-1
D gene: TRBD2
CDR3 protein: CASSLRTSGPYEQYF
CDR3 DNA: TGCGCCAGCAGCCTACGGACTAGCGGCCCCTACGAGCAGTACTTC

clone size: few
J gene: TRBJ2-3
V gene: TRBV6-5
D gene: TRBD1
CDR3 protein: CASSRQGVWTQYF
CDR3 DNA: TGTGCCAGCAGCCGACAGGGGGTGTGGACGCAGTATTTT

clone size: .
J gene: TRBJ2-7
V gene: TRBV30
D gene: .
CDR3 protein: CAWRQGTYEQYF
CDR3 DNA: TGTGCCTGGAGGCAGGGGACCTACGAGCAGTACTTC

clone size: .
J gene: TRBJ2-5
V gene: TRBV7-8
D gene: .
CDR3 protein: CASSSEKTQYF
CDR3 DNA: TGTGCCAGCAGTTCAGAAAAGACCCAGTACTTC

clone size: .
J gene: TRBJ1-2
V gene: TRBV27
D gene: .
CDR3 protein: CASSAGGGYTF
CDR3 DNA: TGTGCCAGCAGCGCAGGTGGGGGCTACACCTTC

clone size: .
J gene: TRBJ1-2
V gene: TRBV10-3
D gene: .
CDR3 protein: CAISESGARDSHGYTF
CDR3 DNA: TGTGCCATCAGTGAGTCGGGGGCCCGAGACTCCCATGGCTACACCTTC

clone size: .
J gene: TRBJ1-5
V gene: TRBV6-6
D gene: TRBD1
CDR3 protein: CASSPGQGGNQPQHF
CDR3 DNA: TGTGCCAGCAGTCCCGGACAGGGGGGCAATCAGCCCCAGCATTTT

clone size: .
J gene: TRBJ2-5
V gene: TRBV5-6
D gene: TRBD2
CDR3 protein: CASSPMAGGRETQYF
CDR3 DNA: TGTGCCAGCAGCCCTATGGCGGGGGGAAGAGAGACCCAGTACTTC

clone size: once
J gene: TRBJ1-1
V gene: TRBV10-3
D gene: .
CDR3 protein: CAISDYEGTVTEAFF
CDR3 DNA: TGTGCCATCAGTGATTATGAGGGGACTGTGACTGAAGCTTTCTTT

clone size: .
J gene: TRBJ2-7
V gene: TRBV7-2
D gene: .
CDR3 protein: CASSEGLSYEQYF
CDR3 DNA: TGTGCCAGCAGCGAAGGACTCTCCTACGAGCAGTACTTC

clone size: .
J gene: TRBJ1-5
V gene: TRBV2
D gene: .
CDR3 protein: CASSEEWGGPQPQHF
CDR3 DNA: TGTGCCAGCAGTGAAGAATGGGGGGGTCCCCAGCCCCAGCATTTT

clone size: .
J gene: TRBJ2-7
V gene: TRBV7-9
D gene: TRBD1
CDR3 protein: CASSRARDSAYEQYF
CDR3 DNA: TGTGCCAGCAGTCGAGCCCGGGACAGCGCCTACGAGCAGTACTTC

clone size: .
J gene: TRBJ2-2
V gene: TRBV9
D gene: .
CDR3 protein: CASSVVSGTFANTGELFF
CDR3 DNA: TGTGCCAGCAGCGTAGTATCAGGAACGTTCGCGAACACCGGGGAGCTGTTTTTT

clone size: once
J gene: TRBJ2-1
V gene: TRBV5-8
D gene: .
CDR3 protein: CASSLALTSGSYNEQFF
CDR3 DNA: TGTGCCAGCAGCTTGGCCCTGACTTCGGGGTCCTACAATGAGCAGTTCTTC

clone size: once
J gene: TRBJ2-7
V gene: TRBV9
D gene: .
CDR3 protein: CASSVGGAGNEQYF
CDR3 DNA: TGTGCCAGCAGCGTAGGAGGGGCGGGGAACGAGCAGTACTTC

clone size: .
J gene: TRBJ2-1
V gene: TRBV6-6
D gene: .
CDR3 protein: CASSLGHRVANEQFF
CDR3 DNA: TGTGCCAGCAGTTTGGGTCACAGGGTCGCCAATGAGCAGTTCTTC

clone size: .
J gene: TRBJ2-5
V gene: TRBV5-1
D gene: .
CDR3 protein: CASSFDPRDLQETQYF
CDR3 DNA: TGCGCCAGCAGCTTTGACCCACGGGACTTACAAGAGACCCAGTACTTC

clone size: once
J gene: TRBJ1-6
V gene: TRBV19
D gene: .
CDR3 protein: CASSIVSGRTVGVPLHF
CDR3 DNA: TGTGCCAGTAGTATAGTATCGGGGCGGACAGTTGGTGTTCCCCTCCACTTT

clone size: .
J gene: TRBJ2-1
V gene: TRBV5-1
D gene: .
CDR3 protein: CASSRSTASYNEQFF
CDR3 DNA: TGCGCCAGCAGCAGATCGACTGCCTCCTACAATGAGCAGTTCTTC

clone size: .
J gene: TRBJ2-5
V gene: TRBV18
D gene: TRBD2
CDR3 protein: CASSPLAGVQGETQYF
CDR3 DNA: TGTGCCAGCTCACCCCTAGCGGGAGTTCAAGGAGAGACCCAGTACTTC

clone size: .
J gene: TRBJ2-7
V gene: TRBV27
D gene: TRBD2
CDR3 protein: CASSLFPSGSGGEQYF
CDR3 DNA: TGTGCCAGCAGTTTATTCCCTTCGGGATCCGGGGGGGAGCAGTACTTC

clone size: .
J gene: TRBJ1-6
V gene: TRBV5-1
D gene: TRBD1
CDR3 protein: CASSLVAGGSPLHF
CDR3 DNA: TGCGCCAGCAGCTTGGTGGCAGGGGGCTCACCCCTCCACTTT

clone size: .
J gene: TRBJ1-2
V gene: TRBV28
D gene: TRBD1
CDR3 protein: CASSSGQTVYGYTF
CDR3 DNA: TGTGCCAGCAGCTCGGGACAGACCGTCTATGGCTACACCTTC

clone size: .
J gene: TRBJ1-1
V gene: TRBV16
D gene: .
CDR3 protein: CASSLYRVEGMNTEAFF
CDR3 DNA: TGTGCCAGCAGCCTTTACAGGGTTGAGGGAATGAACACTGAAGCTTTCTTT

clone size: .
J gene: TRBJ1-4
V gene: TRBV4-2
D gene: TRBD1
CDR3 protein: CASSPPTGGNEKLFF
CDR3 DNA: TGTGCCAGCAGCCCCCCGACAGGGGGTAATGAAAAACTGTTTTTT

clone size: .
J gene: TRBJ2-7
V gene: TRBV28
D gene: .
CDR3 protein: CASSLDHRGSYEQYF
CDR3 DNA: TGTGCCAGCAGTTTAGATCATCGCGGCTCCTACGAGCAGTACTTC

clone size: .
J gene: TRBJ2-1
V gene: TRBV5-1
D gene: .
CDR3 protein: CASSLEFGGGEQFF
CDR3 DNA: TGCGCCAGCAGCTTGGAGTTTGGTGGAGGAGAGCAGTTCTTC

clone size: few
J gene: TRBJ1-2
V gene: TRBV28
D gene: TRBD1
CDR3 protein: CASSVQGANVAYTF
CDR3 DNA: TGTGCCAGCAGTGTACAGGGGGCGAATGTTGCCTACACCTTC

clone size: .
J gene: TRBJ1-5
V gene: TRBV6-5
D gene: .
CDR3 protein: CASSTRVGNQPQHF
CDR3 DNA: TGTGCCAGCAGTACCCGGGTAGGCAATCAGCCCCAGCATTTT

clone size: few
J gene: TRBJ2-5
V gene: TRBV28
D gene: TRBD2
CDR3 protein: CASSSPAGEGETQYF
CDR3 DNA: TGTGCCAGCAGCTCCCCAGCGGGAGAGGGGGAGACCCAGTACTTC

clone size: .
J gene: TRBJ1-2
V gene: TRBV19
D gene: TRBD1
CDR3 protein: CATNGQGEMTNYGYTF
CDR3 DNA: TGTGCCACTAACGGACAGGGTGAGATGACTAACTATGGCTACACCTTC

clone size: .
J gene: TRBJ1-2
V gene: TRBV5-1
D gene: .
CDR3 protein: CASREDNYGYTF
CDR3 DNA: TGCGCCAGCAGGGAGGATAACTATGGCTACACCTTC

clone size: .
J gene: TRBJ2-2
V gene: TRBV2
D gene: .
CDR3 protein: CASSDPGDTGELFF
CDR3 DNA: TGTGCCAGCAGTGACCCAGGGGACACCGGGGAGCTGTTTTTT

clone size: .
J gene: TRBJ1-2
V gene: TRBV5-8
D gene: TRBD1
CDR3 protein: CASSWGWTGDGYTF
CDR3 DNA: TGTGCCAGCAGCTGGGGATGGACAGGGGATGGCTACACCTTC

clone size: .
J gene: TRBJ2-2
V gene: TRBV18
D gene: TRBD2
CDR3 protein: CASSPLAVPNTGELFF
CDR3 DNA: TGTGCCAGCTCACCTCTAGCGGTTCCGAACACCGGGGAGCTGTTTTTT

clone size: .
J gene: TRBJ2-7
V gene: TRBV30
D gene: .
CDR3 protein: CAWSRNNFYEQYF
CDR3 DNA: TGTGCCTGGAGTCGAAACAATTTCTACGAGCAGTACTTC

clone size: .
J gene: TRBJ2-5
V gene: TRBV12-1
D gene: .
CDR3 protein: CASSHATQGAGETQYF
CDR3 DNA: TGTGCCAGCAGCCACGCTACACAGGGGGCTGGAGAGACCCAGTACTTC

clone size: .
J gene: TRBJ2-4
V gene: TRBV9
D gene: .
CDR3 protein: CASSVAGIAKNIQYF
CDR3 DNA: TGTGCCAGCAGCGTAGCGGGGATAGCCAAAAACATTCAGTACTTC

clone size: .
J gene: TRBJ1-2
V gene: TRBV7-2
D gene: .
CDR3 protein: CASSFRGTNYGYTF
CDR3 DNA: TGTGCCAGCAGCTTTCGAGGGACTAACTATGGCTACACCTTC